These 10 T cell receptor beta chains were sequenced from one sample in a study of spatial heterogeneity in lung cancer. Study observations and caveats: Tracking of tumor mutation counts was seen in expanded intratumoral alpha and beta TCR counts.

TCRdb itself ran the 5' RACE reads through MiXCR, one entry per CDR3 protein. This sample has 6,900 or so distinct CDR3 sequences, with about 12% found just once. The antigens these receptors bind are not known. The time point denotes: sample taken at primary tumor resection. Sequences were derived from lung tumor tissue, sampled at surgery. Receptor source: a male donor with early-stage non-small cell lung cancer.

This clonotype was counted many times. A library made for alpha chains picked up this beta chain off target, so its size means little. The chain recombines TRBV27 with TRBJ2-2, with 8 bases identical to TRBD1. This CDR3 is 15 amino acids long. J gave up 6 bases and V 6 bases, and 9 bases lay outside the gene matches. Per the germline V gene, CDR1 is MNHEY and CDR2 is SMNVEV (reference sequence). Here the CDR3 reads CASSRTQGAPGELFF. CDR3 sequence (DNA): TGTGCCAGCAGCCGCACTCAGGGGGCTCCCGGGGAGCTGTTTTTT.

In this sample, this clonotype turned up many times. As an off-target read in a library built for alpha chains, this beta chain has a frequency of little significance. This chain links TRBV29-1 with TRBJ1-1; 9 bases are a match to TRBD1. Germline CDR1 and CDR2: SQVTM and ANQGSEA. This CDR3 is 14 amino acids long. The J segment lost 5 bases and the V segment lost 5 bases, leaving 9 bases of the junction unmatched. The chain's CDR3 is CSVTGTGWGTEAFF. The DNA of the CDR3 is TGCAGCGTTACCGGGACAGGGTGGGGGACTGAAGCTTTCTTT. Looking up the rest from reference TRBV29-1 and TRBJ1-1 gives the full variable domain: SAVISQKPSRDICQRGTSLTIQCQVDSQVTMMFWYRQQPGQSLTLIATANQGSEATYESGFVIDKFPISRPNLTFSTLTVSNMSPEDSSIYLCSVTGTGWGTEAFFGQGTRLTVV.

In its sample, this clonotype is medium-sized (0.01 to 0.1%). This beta chain is off target for a library built for alpha chains, so its abundance means little. The chain combines TRBV6-5 with TRBJ2-1, with a weak D call TRBD2 (6 bases). The germline CDR1 and CDR2 sequences are MNHEY and SVGAGI. Trimming took off 5 bases at V and 4 bases at J, with 15 bases between the two ends. The CDR3 extends over 15 amino acids. The CDR3 DNA reads as TGTGCCAGCAGTGCGACGTTGGGAGGATACAATGAGCAGTTCTTC. Translation gives CASSATLGGYNEQFF.

Notes on this clonotype: Because the library targeted alpha chains, this beta chain is an off-target read whose size means little. The J gene is TRBJ1-1, the V gene TRBV5-1; no reliable D call. CDR3 length equals 12 residues. The V end lost 1 base, the J end lost 9 bases, and 10 bases lay between the germline ends. Per germline, CDR1 SGHRS and CDR2 YFSETQ. The CDR3 loop reads CASSLIGRKAFF. The CDR3 DNA reads as TGCGCCAGCAGCTTGATTGGGCGAAAAGCTTTCTTT.

This clonotype was picked up many times. This beta chain represents an off-target read in a library built for alpha chains; its size is of limited meaning. V gene TRBV18 combines with J gene TRBJ2-5; D may be TRBD1 or TRBD2 (5 bases each). This CDR3 spans 14 amino acids. Trimming took off 4 bases at V and 4 bases at J, with 13 bases between the two ends. In germline, CDR1 is KGHSH, CDR2 LQKENI. In nucleotides, the CDR3 is TGTGCCAGCTCACTCGCCGGGACGCGAGAGACCCAGTACTTC. It yields the protein CASSLAGTRETQYF.

Remarks on this clonotype: This beta chain lies outside the target of a library built for alpha chains; its clone size means little. The rearrangement joins TRBV7-6 to TRBJ1-5; D unclear. V was cut by 0 bases and J by 3 bases, with 0 bases left in between. The CDR3 covers 12 residues. CDR1 SGHVS and CDR2 FNYEAQ come from the germline V gene. The CDR3 DNA is TGTGCCAGCAGCTTAGCCAATCAGCCCCAGCATTTT. Its translation is CASSLANQPQHF. The entire variable domain, with the rest obtained from reference TRBV7-6 and TRBJ1-5, is as follows: GAGVSQSPRYKVTKRGQDVALRCDPISGHVSLYWYRQALGQGPEFLTYFNYEAQQDKSGLPNDRFSAERPEGSISTLTIQRTEQRDSAMYRCASSLANQPQHFGDGTRLSIL.

This clonotype has at least ten counts. This beta chain appears as a stray read in a library generated for alpha chains; its size is not informative. The V and J genes are TRBV7-8 and TRBJ2-6; D may correspond to TRBD1 or TRBD2 (6 bases each). The CDR3 totals 22 residues. Germline CDR1 is SGHVS and CDR2 is FQNEAQ. Trimming stripped 2 bases from V and 0 bases from J, with 26 bases between. CDR3 amino acids: CASSLMLFVGGPTLSGANVLTF. CDR3 coding DNA: TGTGCCAGCAGCTTAATGTTGTTTGTTGGGGGGCCCACTCTCTCTGGGGCCAACGTCCTGACTTTC.

This clonotype was recorded many times. Because the library targeted alpha chains, this beta chain is an off-target read whose size means little. This chain links TRBV20-1 with TRBJ1-2, with TRBD1 identical over 9 bases. The J segment lost 3 bases and the V segment lost 5 bases, leaving 4 bases of the junction unmatched. Germline V gene lookup returns CDR1 DFQATT and CDR2 SNEGSKA (reference sequence). The CDR3 length is 13 residues. The CDR3, as DNA: TGCAGTGCTGGACAGGGGTTTGACTATGGCTACACCTTC. Translated, it gives CSAGQGFDYGYTF.

To note about this clonotype: Because the library targeted alpha chains, this beta chain is an off-target read whose size means little. The rearrangement links TRBV20-1 to TRBJ1-1, with a weak D call TRBD1 (5 bases). The V gene's germline CDR1 is DFQATT and CDR2 SNEGSKA (reference sequence). The CDR3 runs 13 residues. CDR3 nucleotide sequence: TGCAGGGCCATGTGGACAAAGAACACTGAAGCTTTCTTT. The encoded protein is CRAMWTKNTEAFF.

This clonotype was seen ten or more times. The library was built for alpha chains, so this beta chain is an off-target read and its size means little. V and J are TRBV30 and TRBJ1-3; D remains ambiguous. The CDR3 has 16 residues. Germline V CDR1 and CDR2: GTSNPN, SVGIG (reference sequence). Trimming stripped 0 bases from V and 0 bases from J, with 12 bases between. CDR3 loop: CAWSVLPVNSGNTIYF. The CDR3 nucleotides are TGTGCCTGGAGTGTACTTCCGGTTAACTCTGGAAACACCATATATTTT. Filled out from reference TRBV30 and TRBJ1-3, the complete variable domain reads SQTIHQWPATLVQPVGSPLSLECTVEGTSNPNLYWYRQAAGRGLQLLFYSVGIGQISSEVPQNLSASRPQDRQFILSSKKLLLSDSGFYLCAWSVLPVNSGNTIYFGEGSWLTVV.